This paragraph covers one T cell receptor beta chain sequence. What it binds is unknown. A much larger clone sits a single nucleotide away, making a read error possible. The data are from a study of read filtering for tumor transcriptome and immune sequencing. About the research overall: By R-ISS, stages I, II and III held 8, 16 and 7 patients. Study-level points and caveats: Without single-read clonotypes, shared clonotype proportions correlated more between IR-seq and RNA-seq. In IR-seq, single-read clonotypes were around 80% of clonotypes but approximately 3.5% of reads.

The library was built from about 400 ng RNA with molecular barcoded adaptors for alpha/delta and beta/gamma chains. TCRdb recomputed calls from the reads with MiXCR, one row per CDR3 protein. In the table there are some 130,000 distinct CDR3 sequences, over 10% of which are singletons. The CDR3 is made up of 16 amino acids. With V trimmed by 2 bases and J by 3 bases, 9 bases remained unmatched. CDR1 is LGHNA, CDR2 YNFKEQ, per germline. This chain uses TRBV4-2 with TRBJ2-7; 8 nucleotides line up with TRBD2. The TCR originated in a donor at least 40 years old with multiple myeloma. The sequenced sample consisted of a population of CD138-negative cells sorted from bone marrow. CDR3 coding DNA: TGTGCCAGCAGCCAACCCACTAGCGGTTCTAACTACGAGCAGTACTTC. Residues: CASSQPTSGSNYEQYF.